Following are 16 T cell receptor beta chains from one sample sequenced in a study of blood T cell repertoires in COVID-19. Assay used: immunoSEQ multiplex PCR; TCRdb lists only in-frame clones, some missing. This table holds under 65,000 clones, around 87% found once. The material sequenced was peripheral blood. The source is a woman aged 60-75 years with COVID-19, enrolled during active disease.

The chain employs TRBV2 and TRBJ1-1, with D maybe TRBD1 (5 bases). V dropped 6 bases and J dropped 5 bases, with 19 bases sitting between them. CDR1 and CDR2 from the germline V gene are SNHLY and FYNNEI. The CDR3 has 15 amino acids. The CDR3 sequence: CASRVGEAKSTEAFF. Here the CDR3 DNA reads TGTGCCAGCAGGGTAGGGGAGGCGAAGAGTACTGAAGCTTTCTTT.

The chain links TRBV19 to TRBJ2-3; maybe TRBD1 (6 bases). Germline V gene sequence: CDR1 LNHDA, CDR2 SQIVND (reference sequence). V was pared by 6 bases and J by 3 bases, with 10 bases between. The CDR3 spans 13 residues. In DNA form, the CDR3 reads TGTGCCAGTAGCACAGGGAGAACAGATACGCAGTATTTT. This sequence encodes CASSTGRTDTQYF. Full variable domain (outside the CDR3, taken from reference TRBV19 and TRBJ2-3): DGGITQSPKYLFRKEGQNVTLSCEQNLNHDAMYWYRQDPGQGLRLIYYSQIVNDFQKGDIAEGYSVSREKKESFPLTVTSAQKNPTAFYLCASSTGRTDTQYFGPGTRLTVL.

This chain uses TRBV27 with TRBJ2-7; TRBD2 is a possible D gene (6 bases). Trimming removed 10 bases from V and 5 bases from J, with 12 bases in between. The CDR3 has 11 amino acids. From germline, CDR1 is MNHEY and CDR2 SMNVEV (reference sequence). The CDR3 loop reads CATRLGHEQYF. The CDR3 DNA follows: TGTGCCACCCGACTAGGGCACGAGCAGTACTTC.

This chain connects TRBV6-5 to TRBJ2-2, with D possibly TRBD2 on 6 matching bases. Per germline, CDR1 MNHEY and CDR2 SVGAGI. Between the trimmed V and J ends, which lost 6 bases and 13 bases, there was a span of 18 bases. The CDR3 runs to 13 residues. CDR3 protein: CASSRGVAGRLFF. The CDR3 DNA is TGTGCCAGCAGCCGCGGCGTCGCGGGGAGGCTGTTTTTT.

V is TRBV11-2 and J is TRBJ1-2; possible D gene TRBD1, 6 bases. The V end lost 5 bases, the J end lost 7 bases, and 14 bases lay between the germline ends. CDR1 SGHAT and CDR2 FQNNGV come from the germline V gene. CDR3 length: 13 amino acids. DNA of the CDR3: TGTGCCAGCAGCGCCAGGGGTTTCGGTGGCTACACCTTC. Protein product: CASSARGFGGYTF.

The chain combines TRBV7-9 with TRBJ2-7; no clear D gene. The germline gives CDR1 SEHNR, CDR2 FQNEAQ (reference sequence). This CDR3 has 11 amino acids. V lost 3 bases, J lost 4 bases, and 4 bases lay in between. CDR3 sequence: CASSFQYEQYF. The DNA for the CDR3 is TGTGCCAGCAGCTTCCAGTACGAGCAGTACTTC. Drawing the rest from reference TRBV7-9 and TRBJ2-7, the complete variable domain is DTGVSQNPRHKITKRGQNVTFRCDPISEHNRLYWYRQTLGQGPEFLTYFQNEAQLEKSRLLSDRFSAERPKGSFSTLEIQRTEQGDSAMYLCASSFQYEQYFGPGTRLTVT.

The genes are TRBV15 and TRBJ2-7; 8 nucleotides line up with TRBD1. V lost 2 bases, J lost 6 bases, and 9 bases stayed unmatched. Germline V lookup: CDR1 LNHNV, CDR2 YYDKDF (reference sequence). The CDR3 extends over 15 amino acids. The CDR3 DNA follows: TGTGCCACCAGCAGATTTACGCAGGGGGCAGGCGAGCAGTACTTC. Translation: CATSRFTQGAGEQYF.

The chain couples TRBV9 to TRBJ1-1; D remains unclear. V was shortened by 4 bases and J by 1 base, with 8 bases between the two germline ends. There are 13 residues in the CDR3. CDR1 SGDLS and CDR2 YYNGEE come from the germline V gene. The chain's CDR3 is CASSPDTNTEAFF. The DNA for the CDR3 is TGTGCCAGCAGCCCAGACACGAACACTGAAGCTTTCTTT.

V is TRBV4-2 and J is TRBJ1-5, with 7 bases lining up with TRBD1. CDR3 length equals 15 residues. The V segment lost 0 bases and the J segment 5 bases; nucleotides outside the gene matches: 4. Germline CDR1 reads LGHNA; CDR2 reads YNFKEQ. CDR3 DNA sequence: TGTGCCAGCAGCCAAGAAGGGACAGAGTATCAGCCCCAGCATTTT. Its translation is CASSQEGTEYQPQHF.

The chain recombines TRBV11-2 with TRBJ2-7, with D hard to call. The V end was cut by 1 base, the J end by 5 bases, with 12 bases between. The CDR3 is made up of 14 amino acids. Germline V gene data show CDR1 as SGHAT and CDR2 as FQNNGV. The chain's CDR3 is CASSLVGGFNEQYF. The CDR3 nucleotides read TGTGCCAGCAGCTTAGTTGGCGGTTTCAACGAGCAGTACTTC.

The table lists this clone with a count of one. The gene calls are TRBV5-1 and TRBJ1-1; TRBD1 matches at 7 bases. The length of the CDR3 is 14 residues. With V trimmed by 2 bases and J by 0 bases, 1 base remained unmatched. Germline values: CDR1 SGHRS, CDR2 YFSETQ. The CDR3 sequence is CASSLQGMNTEAFF. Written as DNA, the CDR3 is TGCGCCAGCAGCTTACAGGGGATGAACACTGAAGCTTTCTTT.

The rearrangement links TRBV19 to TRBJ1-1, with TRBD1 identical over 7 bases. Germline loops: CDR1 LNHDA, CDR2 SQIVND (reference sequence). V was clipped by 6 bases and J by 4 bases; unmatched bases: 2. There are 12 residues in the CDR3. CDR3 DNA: TGTGCCAGTAGGGCAGGGGGCACTGAAGCTTTCTTT. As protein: CASRAGGTEAFF.

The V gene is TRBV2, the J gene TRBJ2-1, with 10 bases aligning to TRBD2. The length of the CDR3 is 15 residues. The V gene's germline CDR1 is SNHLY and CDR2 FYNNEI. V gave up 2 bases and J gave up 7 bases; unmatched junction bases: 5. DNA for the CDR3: TGTGCCAGCAGTGAAAGGACTAGCGGTAGGAATGAGCAGTTCTTC. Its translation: CASSERTSGRNEQFF. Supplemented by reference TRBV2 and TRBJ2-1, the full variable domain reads EPEVTQTPSHQVTQMGQEVILRCVPISNHLYFYWYRQILGQKVEFLVSFYNNEISEKSEIFDDQFSVERPDGSNFTLKIRSTKLEDSAMYFCASSERTSGRNEQFFGPGTRLTVL.

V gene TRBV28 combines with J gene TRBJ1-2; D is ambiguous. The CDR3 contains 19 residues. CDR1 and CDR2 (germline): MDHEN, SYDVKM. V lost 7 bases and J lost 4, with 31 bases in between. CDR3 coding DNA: TGTGCCAGCAATACCCCCGGTCTCGCGATGTCAGGAACCCTCTATGGCTACACCTTC. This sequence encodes CASNTPGLAMSGTLYGYTF.

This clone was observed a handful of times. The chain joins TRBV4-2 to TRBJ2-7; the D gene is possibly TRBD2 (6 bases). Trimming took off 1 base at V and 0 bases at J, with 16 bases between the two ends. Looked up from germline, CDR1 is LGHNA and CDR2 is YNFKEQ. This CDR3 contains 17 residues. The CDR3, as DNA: TGTGCCAGCAGCCAAGGGCCTGCGGGACCTGACTCCTACGAGCAGTACTTC. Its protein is CASSQGPAGPDSYEQYF.

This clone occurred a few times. The CDR3 nucleotides read TGTGCCAGCAGCCAGGGGGCAGCCCACGAGCAGTACTTC. As protein: CASSQGAAHEQYF. The chain uses TRBV7-9 and TRBJ2-7, with TRBD1 identical over 8 bases. The CDR3 sequence is 13 residues long. The J segment lost 5 bases and the V segment lost 5 bases, leaving 5 bases of the junction unmatched. The germline gives CDR1 SEHNR, CDR2 FQNEAQ (reference sequence).